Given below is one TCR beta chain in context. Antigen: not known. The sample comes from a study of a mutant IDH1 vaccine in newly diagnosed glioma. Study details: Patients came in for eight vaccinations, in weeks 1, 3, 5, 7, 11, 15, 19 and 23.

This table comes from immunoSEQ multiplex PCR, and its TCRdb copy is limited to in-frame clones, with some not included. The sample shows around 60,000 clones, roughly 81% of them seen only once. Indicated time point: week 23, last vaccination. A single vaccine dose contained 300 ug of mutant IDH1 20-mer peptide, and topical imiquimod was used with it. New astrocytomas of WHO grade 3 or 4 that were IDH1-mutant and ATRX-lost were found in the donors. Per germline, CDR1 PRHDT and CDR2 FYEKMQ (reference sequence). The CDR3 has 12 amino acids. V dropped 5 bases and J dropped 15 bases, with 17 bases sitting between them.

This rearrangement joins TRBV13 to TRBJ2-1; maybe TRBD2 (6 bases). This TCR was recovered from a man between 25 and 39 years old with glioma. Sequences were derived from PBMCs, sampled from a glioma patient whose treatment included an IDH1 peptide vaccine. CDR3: CASSNPPGLLFF. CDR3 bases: TGTGCCAGCAGCAACCCGCCGGGACTTTTGTTCTTC.